This T cell receptor beta chain was observed in a study of CD8 T cells in ankylosing spondylitis. CDR1 is LGHNA and CDR2 is YNFKEQ in the germline V gene. Trimming cost V 3 bases and J 0 bases; bases outside gene matches: 5. The CDR3 is 15 amino acids. Study findings and constraints: Blood of patients with ankylosing spondylitis appeared to be characterized by a TCR beta motif of roughly eight highly homologous variants. Matched ankylosing spondylitis synovial fluid reportedly contained a significantly enriched population of disease-linked clones.

Using quantitative 5'-RACE with molecular barcodes, the authors made TCR beta libraries. TCRdb re-analysed the 5' RACE reads in MiXCR, keeping a single row per CDR3 protein. The repertoire consists of 200,000 to 250,000 distinct CDR3 sequences, with just under 7.5% occurring once and the leading ten covering approximately 15%. This clonotype has only a few counts. What it binds is not known. The specimen sequenced was blood, either unsorted or a sorted T cell fraction (not recorded which). This receptor was taken from a male donor with ankylosing spondylitis. The V gene is TRBV4-2, the J gene TRBJ2-7, with 7 nucleotides matching TRBD1. Here the CDR3 reads CASSQGQPSSYEQYF. As DNA, the CDR3 is TGTGCCAGCAGCCAGGGACAGCCGAGCTCCTACGAGCAGTACTTC.